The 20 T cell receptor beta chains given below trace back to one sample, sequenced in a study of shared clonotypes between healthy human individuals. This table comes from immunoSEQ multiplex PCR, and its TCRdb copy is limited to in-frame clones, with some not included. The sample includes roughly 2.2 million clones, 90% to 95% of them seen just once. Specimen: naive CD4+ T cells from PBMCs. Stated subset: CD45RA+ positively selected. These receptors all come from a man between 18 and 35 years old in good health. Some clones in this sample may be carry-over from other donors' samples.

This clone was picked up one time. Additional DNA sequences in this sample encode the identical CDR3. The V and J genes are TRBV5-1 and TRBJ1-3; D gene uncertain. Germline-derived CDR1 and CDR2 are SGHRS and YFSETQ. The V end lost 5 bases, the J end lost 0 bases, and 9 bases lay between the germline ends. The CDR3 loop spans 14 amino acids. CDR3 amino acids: CASSQDSSGNTIYF. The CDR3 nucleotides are TGCGCCAGCAGTCAGGACTCCTCTGGAAACACCATATATTTT. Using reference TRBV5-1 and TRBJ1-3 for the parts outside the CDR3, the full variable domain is KAGVTQTPRYLIKTRGQQVTLSCSPISGHRSVSWYQQTPGQGLQFLFEYFSETQRNKGNFPGRFSGRQFSNSRSEMNVSTLELGDSALYLCASSQDSSGNTIYFGEGSWLTVV.

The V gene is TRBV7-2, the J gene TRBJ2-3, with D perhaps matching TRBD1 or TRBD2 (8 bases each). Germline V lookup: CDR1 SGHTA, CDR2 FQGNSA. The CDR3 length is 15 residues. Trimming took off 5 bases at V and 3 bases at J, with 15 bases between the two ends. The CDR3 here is CASSRQGTRTDTQYF. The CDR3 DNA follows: TGTGCCAGCAGCAGACAGGGGACTAGGACAGATACGCAGTATTTT.

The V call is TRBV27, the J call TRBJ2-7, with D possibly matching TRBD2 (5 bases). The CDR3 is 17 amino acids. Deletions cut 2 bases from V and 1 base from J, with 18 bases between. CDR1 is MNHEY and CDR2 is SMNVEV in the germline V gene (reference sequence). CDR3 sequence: CASSLTRTSGSSYEQYF. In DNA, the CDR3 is TGTGCCAGCAGTTTAACCAGGACTTCGGGCAGTTCCTACGAGCAGTACTTC.

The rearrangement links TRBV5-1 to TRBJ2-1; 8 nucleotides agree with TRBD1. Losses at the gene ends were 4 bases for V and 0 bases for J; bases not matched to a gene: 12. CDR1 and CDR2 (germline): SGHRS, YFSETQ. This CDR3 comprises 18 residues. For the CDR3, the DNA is TGCGCCAGCAGCAGTCAGGGGGCGGCCCTCGGCTCCTACAATGAGCAGTTCTTC. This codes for CASSSQGAALGSYNEQFF.

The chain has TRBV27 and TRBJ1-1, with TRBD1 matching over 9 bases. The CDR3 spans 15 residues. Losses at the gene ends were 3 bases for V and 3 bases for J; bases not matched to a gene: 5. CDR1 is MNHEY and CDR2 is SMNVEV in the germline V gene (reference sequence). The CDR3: CASSFLGQGHTEAFF. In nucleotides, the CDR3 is TGTGCCAGCAGTTTCCTGGGACAGGGTCACACTGAAGCTTTCTTT.

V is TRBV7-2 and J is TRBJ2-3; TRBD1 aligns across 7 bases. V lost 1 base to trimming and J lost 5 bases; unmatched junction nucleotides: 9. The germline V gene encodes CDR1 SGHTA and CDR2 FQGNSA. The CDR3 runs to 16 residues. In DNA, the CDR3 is TGTGCCAGCAGCTTAGTAGGGACAGTCGGTGGAGATACGCAGTATTTT. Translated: CASSLVGTVGGDTQYF.

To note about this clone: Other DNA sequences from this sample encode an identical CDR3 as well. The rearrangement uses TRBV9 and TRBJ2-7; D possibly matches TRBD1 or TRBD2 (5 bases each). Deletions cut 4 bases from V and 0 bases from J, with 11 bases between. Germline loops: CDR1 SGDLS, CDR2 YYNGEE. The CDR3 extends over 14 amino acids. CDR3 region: CASSPRGTSYEQYF. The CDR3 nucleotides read TGTGCCAGCAGCCCCCGGGGCACCTCCTACGAGCAGTACTTC.

The CDR3 loop reads CASSSPGDQPQHF. CDR3 coding DNA: TGTGCCAGCAGTTCCCCCGGGGATCAGCCCCAGCATTTT. This chain uses TRBV6-6 with TRBJ1-5; D not resolved. The V gene lost 4 bases and the J gene lost 5 bases, with 9 bases spanning the gap. The CDR3 is 13 residues long. Germline V CDR1 and CDR2: MNHNY, SVGAGI (reference sequence).

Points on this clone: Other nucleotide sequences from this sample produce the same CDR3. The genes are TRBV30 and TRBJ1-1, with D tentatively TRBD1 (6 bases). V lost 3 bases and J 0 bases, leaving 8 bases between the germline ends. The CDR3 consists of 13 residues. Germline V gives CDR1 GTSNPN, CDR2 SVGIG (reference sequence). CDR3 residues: CAWSGQLNTEAFF. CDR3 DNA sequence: TGTGCCTGGAGCGGACAGCTGAACACTGAAGCTTTCTTT. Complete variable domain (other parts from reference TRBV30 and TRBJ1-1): SQTIHQWPATLVQPVGSPLSLECTVEGTSNPNLYWYRQAAGRGLQLLFYSVGIGQISSEVPQNLSASRPQDRQFILSSKKLLLSDSGFYLCAWSGQLNTEAFFGQGTRLTVV.

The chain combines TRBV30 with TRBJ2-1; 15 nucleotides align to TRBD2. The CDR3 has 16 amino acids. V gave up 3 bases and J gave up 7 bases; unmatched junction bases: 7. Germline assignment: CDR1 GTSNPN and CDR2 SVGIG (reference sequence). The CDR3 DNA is TGTGCCTGGAGCCCTGTAGGACTAGCGGGAGGGAATGAGCAGTTCTTC. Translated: CAWSPVGLAGGNEQFF.

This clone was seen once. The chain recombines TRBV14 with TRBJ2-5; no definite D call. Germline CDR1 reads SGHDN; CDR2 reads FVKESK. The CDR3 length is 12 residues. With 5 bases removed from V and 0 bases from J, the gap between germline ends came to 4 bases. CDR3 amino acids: CASSYYQETQYF. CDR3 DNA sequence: TGTGCCAGCAGCTATTACCAAGAGACCCAGTACTTC.

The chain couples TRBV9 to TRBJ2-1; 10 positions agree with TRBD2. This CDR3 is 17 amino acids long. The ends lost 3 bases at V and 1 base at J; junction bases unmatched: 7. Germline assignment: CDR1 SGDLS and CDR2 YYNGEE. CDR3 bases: TGTGCCAGCAGCGGGTTTGGGACTAGCGCTTCCTACAATGAGCAGTTCTTC. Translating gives CASSGFGTSASYNEQFF.

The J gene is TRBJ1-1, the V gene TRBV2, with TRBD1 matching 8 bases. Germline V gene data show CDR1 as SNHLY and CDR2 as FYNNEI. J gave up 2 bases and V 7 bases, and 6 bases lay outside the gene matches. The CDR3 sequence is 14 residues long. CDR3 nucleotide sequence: TGTGCCAGCATTCTAGACAGGGGCAACACTGAAGCTTTCTTT. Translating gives CASILDRGNTEAFF.

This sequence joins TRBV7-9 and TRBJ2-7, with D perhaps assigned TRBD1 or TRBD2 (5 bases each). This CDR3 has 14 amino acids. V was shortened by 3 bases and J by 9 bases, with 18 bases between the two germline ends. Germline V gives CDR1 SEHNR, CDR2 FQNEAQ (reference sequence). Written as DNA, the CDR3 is TGTGCCAGCAGCTTTGGGGGAGTCTCTTTTGGGCAGTACTTC. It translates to CASSFGGVSFGQYF.

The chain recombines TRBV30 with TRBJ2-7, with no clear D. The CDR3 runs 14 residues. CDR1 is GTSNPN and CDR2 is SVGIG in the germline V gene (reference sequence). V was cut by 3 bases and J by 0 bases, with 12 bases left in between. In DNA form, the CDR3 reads TGTGCCTGGAGAGGTGCCGAACTCTCCTACGAGCAGTACTTC. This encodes CAWRGAELSYEQYF. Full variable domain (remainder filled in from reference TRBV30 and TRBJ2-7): SQTIHQWPATLVQPVGSPLSLECTVEGTSNPNLYWYRQAAGRGLQLLFYSVGIGQISSEVPQNLSASRPQDRQFILSSKKLLLSDSGFYLCAWRGAELSYEQYFGPGTRLTVT.

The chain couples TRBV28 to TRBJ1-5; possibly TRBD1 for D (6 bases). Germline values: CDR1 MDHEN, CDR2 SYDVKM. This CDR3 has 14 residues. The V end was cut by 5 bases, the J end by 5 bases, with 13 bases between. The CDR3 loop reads CASSLHRVDQPQHF. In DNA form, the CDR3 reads TGTGCCAGCAGTCTACACAGGGTTGATCAGCCCCAGCATTTT.

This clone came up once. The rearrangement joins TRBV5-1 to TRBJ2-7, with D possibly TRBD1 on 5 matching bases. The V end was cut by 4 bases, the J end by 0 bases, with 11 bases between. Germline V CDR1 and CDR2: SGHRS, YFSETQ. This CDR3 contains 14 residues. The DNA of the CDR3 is TGCGCCAGCAGCGGGATGGACACCTCCTACGAGCAGTACTTC. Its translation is CASSGMDTSYEQYF.

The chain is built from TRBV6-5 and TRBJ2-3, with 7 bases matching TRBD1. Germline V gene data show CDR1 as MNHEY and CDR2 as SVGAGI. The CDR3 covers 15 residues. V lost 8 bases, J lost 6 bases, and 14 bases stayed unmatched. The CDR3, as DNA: TGTGCCAGCCACTCTCCGGGGCAGGGGGTGGATACGCAGTATTTT. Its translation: CASHSPGQGVDTQYF.

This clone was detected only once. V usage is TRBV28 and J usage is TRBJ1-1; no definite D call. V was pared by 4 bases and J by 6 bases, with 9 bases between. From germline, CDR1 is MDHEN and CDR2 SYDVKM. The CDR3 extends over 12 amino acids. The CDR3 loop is CASSYSISEAFF. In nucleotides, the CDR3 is TGTGCCAGCAGTTATTCAATCTCTGAAGCTTTCTTT. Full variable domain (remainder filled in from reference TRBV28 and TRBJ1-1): DVKVTQSSRYLVKRTGEKVFLECVQDMDHENMFWYRQDPGLGLRLIYFSYDVKMKEKGDIPEGYSVSREKKERFSLILESASTNQTSMYLCASSYSISEAFFGQGTRLTVV.

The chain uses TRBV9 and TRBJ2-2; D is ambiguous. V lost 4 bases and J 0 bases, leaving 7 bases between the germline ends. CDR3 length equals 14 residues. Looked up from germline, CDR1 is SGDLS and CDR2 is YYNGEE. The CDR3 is CASSLIANTGELFF. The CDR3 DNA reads TGTGCCAGCAGCTTGATAGCGAACACCGGGGAGCTGTTTTTT.